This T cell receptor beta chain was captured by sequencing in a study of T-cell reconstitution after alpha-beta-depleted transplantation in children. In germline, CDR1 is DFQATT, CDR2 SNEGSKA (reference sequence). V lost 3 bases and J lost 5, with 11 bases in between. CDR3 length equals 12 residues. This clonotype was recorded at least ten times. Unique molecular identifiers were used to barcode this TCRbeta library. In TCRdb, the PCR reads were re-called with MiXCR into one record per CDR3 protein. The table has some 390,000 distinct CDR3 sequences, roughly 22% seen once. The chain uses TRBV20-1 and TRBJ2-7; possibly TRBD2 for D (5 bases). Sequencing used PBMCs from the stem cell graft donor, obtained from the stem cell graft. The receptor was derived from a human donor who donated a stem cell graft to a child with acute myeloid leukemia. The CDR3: CSARRAGNEQYF. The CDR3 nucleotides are TGCAGTGCTAGGAGGGCCGGAAACGAGCAGTACTTC.